The 27 T cell receptor beta chains below come from one sample, sequenced in a study of T cells in Graves' hyperthyroidism and ophthalmopathy. Regions amplified from RNA transcripts were the TCR beta CDR3 regions. In the first-round RT-PCR of the TCR CDR3, the HTBI primer set was used. TCRdb re-analysed the multiplex PCR reads in MiXCR, keeping a single row per CDR3 protein. Among hundreds of thousands of distinct CDR3 sequences listed, 16% were seen once. The sequencing input was blood. The source of these receptors is a woman between 18 and 29 years old with Graves' hyperthyroidism.

Comment on this clonotype: With a much larger clone just one base away, this may be a read error. The chain links TRBV20-1 to TRBJ2-5; TRBD2 matches at 7 bases. Germline CDR1 is DFQATT and CDR2 is SNEGSKA (reference sequence). CDR3 length: 11 residues. V lost 3 bases and J lost 7; bases outside the gene matches: 2. In DNA, the CDR3 is TGCAGTGCTAGTTGGGGGGGGACCCAGTACTTC. Amino acid sequence: CSASWGGTQYF.

The V call is TRBV6-2 or TRBV6-3, the J call TRBJ1-2, with a tentative D call TRBD1 (5 bases). Germline CDR1 and CDR2: MNHEY and SVGEGT. The CDR3 sequence is 12 residues long. V was trimmed by 7 bases and J by 8 bases, leaving 14 bases between them. The CDR3 nucleotides read TGTGCCAGCAAAACCGGGGGTAGCGGCTACACCTTC. Protein: CASKTGGSGYTF.

This clonotype was recorded many times. The genes are TRBV2 and TRBJ2-5; D is possibly TRBD1 (8 bases). Germline CDR1 is SNHLY and CDR2 is FYNNEI. V was shortened by 5 bases and J by 9 bases, with 22 bases between the two germline ends. The CDR3 runs to 15 residues. CDR3 amino acids: CASSQQLRTGRAQYF. Written as DNA, the CDR3 is TGTGCCAGCAGTCAACAACTCAGGACAGGGAGGGCCCAGTACTTC.

The V gene is TRBV20-1, the J gene TRBJ1-1; the match to TRBD1 covers 9 bases. The CDR3 loop spans 14 amino acids. V trimming: 5 bases; J trimming: 7 bases; junction bases outside the gene matches: 11. Germline CDR1 and CDR2: DFQATT and SNEGSKA (reference sequence). The CDR3 here is CSARRDREYGEAFF. The DNA for the CDR3 is TGCAGTGCTCGACGGGACAGGGAGTATGGTGAAGCTTTCTTT.

In its sample, this clonotype was seen many times. The chain carries TRBV5-1 and TRBJ2-3; TRBD2 matches at 11 bases. This CDR3 spans 17 amino acids. V gave up 4 bases and J gave up 5 bases; unmatched junction bases: 12. Per the germline V gene, CDR1 is SGHRS and CDR2 is YFSETQ. DNA for the CDR3: TGCGCCAGCAGCCCTACCGGGACTAGCGGTAGTAGAGATACGCAGTATTTT. It encodes CASSPTGTSGSRDTQYF.

Concerning this clonotype: With a much larger clone just one base away, this may be a read error. The chain is built from TRBV11-3 and TRBJ2-3, with D unresolved. With 3 bases removed from V and 1 base from J, the gap between germline ends came to 11 bases. The germline V gene has CDR1 SGHNT and CDR2 YENEEA. The CDR3 consists of 15 residues. This CDR3 is CASSFHPLRTDTQYF. The CDR3 DNA reads TGTGCCAGCAGCTTTCACCCCTTACGCACAGATACGCAGTATTTT.

This clonotype was seen repeatedly, ten times or more. This chain connects TRBV28 to TRBJ2-7; TRBD2 agrees at 8 bases. J lost 6 bases, V lost 4 bases, and 8 bases had no gene match. Germline CDR1 and CDR2: MDHEN and SYDVKM. The CDR3 loop spans 14 amino acids. The CDR3 DNA reads as TGTGCCAGCAGTTCTACGGGAGGGCCCTCCGAGCAGTACTTC. Protein sequence: CASSSTGGPSEQYF.

This clonotype was counted ten times or more. The V and J genes are TRBV5-4 and TRBJ2-5; D not certain. This CDR3 contains 14 residues. Germline V gives CDR1 SGHNT, CDR2 YYREEE (reference sequence). V shed 4 bases and J shed 1 base, with 11 bases lying between them. The DNA of the CDR3 is TGTGCCAGCAGCCCCTTGCCCCTCCAAGAGACCCAGTACTTC. The encoded protein is CASSPLPLQETQYF. The full variable domain, rest sourced from reference TRBV5-4 and TRBJ2-5, is ETGVTQSPTHLIKTRGQQVTLRCSSQSGHNTVSWYQQALGQGPQFIFQYYREEENGRGNFPPRFSGLQFPNYSSELNVNALELDDSALYLCASSPLPLQETQYFGPGTRLLVL.

This clonotype was detected many times. This chain connects TRBV24-1 to TRBJ2-1; 11 positions agree with TRBD1. The CDR3 is made up of 16 amino acids. Germline-derived CDR1 and CDR2 are KGHDR and SFDVKD. J was trimmed by 10 bases and V by 5 bases; bases with no gene match: 12. In DNA form, the CDR3 reads TGTGCCACCAGTGCTCCCGGGACAGGGGGTTATTGGGAGCAGTTCTTC. It translates to CATSAPGTGGYWEQFF.

This clonotype was picked up many times. This rearrangement joins TRBV7-2 to TRBJ2-1; 8 bases agree with TRBD2. V lost 6 bases and J lost 7; bases outside the gene matches: 14. The CDR3 runs 16 residues. CDR1 SGHTA and CDR2 FQGNSA come from the germline V gene. DNA for the CDR3: TGTGCCAGCAGTCACGACCGATTAGCGGGGACGAATGAGCAGTTCTTC. Translating gives CASSHDRLAGTNEQFF.

The chain uses TRBV6-1 and TRBJ1-5; 8 positions agree with TRBD1. V lost 7 bases and J lost 6; bases outside the gene matches: 20. The CDR3 sequence is 18 residues long. The germline V gene has CDR1 MNHNS and CDR2 SASEGT. The CDR3 sequence: CASTQRRLDRVSVQPQHF. The CDR3 bases are TGTGCCAGCACCCAAAGACGATTGGACAGGGTATCGGTTCAGCCCCAGCATTTT.

This clonotype was found a few times. A junction end diverges from the germline sequence, so it may reflect a read error. This sequence joins TRBV28 and TRBJ2-7; no definite D call. The germline CDR1 and CDR2 sequences are MDHEN and SYDVKM. The CDR3 is made up of 13 amino acids. The chain's CDR3 is CTSSHLSTYEQYF. The CDR3, as DNA: TGTACCAGCAGCCACCTCAGCACCTACGAGCAGTACTTC.

The chain employs TRBV27 and TRBJ2-7; perhaps TRBD2 as D (6 bases). Germline V gene lookup returns CDR1 MNHEY and CDR2 SMNVEV (reference sequence). Trimming took off 6 bases at V and 1 base at J, with 16 bases between the two ends. The CDR3 is 15 residues long. CDR3 nucleotides: TGTGCCAGCAGAATTTTGGGGGGTAAGTCCTACGAGCAGTACTTC. Residues: CASRILGGKSYEQYF.

This clonotype was counted ten times or more. J is TRBJ1-2 and V is TRBV12-3 or TRBV12-4, with D possibly TRBD1 on 6 matching bases. V shed 6 bases and J shed 8 bases, with 16 bases lying between them. CDR3 length: 13 residues. CDR3 nucleotide sequence: TGTGCCAGCAGCCTCCGACAGGTCGGAGGCTACACCTTC. Encoded protein: CASSLRQVGGYTF.

This clonotype came up many times. The rearrangement joins TRBV6-1 to TRBJ2-3; the D gene is possibly TRBD1 (6 bases). The CDR3 sequence is 15 residues long. The germline CDR1 and CDR2 sequences are MNHNS and SASEGT. The V end was cut by 7 bases, the J end by 2 bases, with 16 bases between. The CDR3 loop reads CASTPQTGYTDTQYF. In DNA form, the CDR3 reads TGTGCCAGCACCCCGCAGACAGGCTACACAGATACGCAGTATTTT.

This clonotype was observed at least ten times. The V gene is TRBV7-6, the J gene TRBJ2-1; 14 bases map to TRBD2. This CDR3 comprises 19 residues. With 2 bases clipped from V and 7 bases from J, the junction kept 13 bases outside the gene matches. Germline V CDR1 and CDR2: SGHVS, FNYEAQ. DNA of the CDR3: TGTGCCAGCAGCTTACTTCATCCGGGACTAGCGGGAGTGGGGAATGAGCAGTTCTTC. This gives the protein CASSLLHPGLAGVGNEQFF.

This clonotype was picked up a small number of times. The rearrangement links TRBV6-4 to TRBJ1-5; D not resolved. V was clipped by 3 bases and J by 4 bases, with 10 bases between them. Germline CDR1 MRHNA, CDR2 SNTAGT. CDR3 length: 14 residues. The chain's CDR3 is CASSETALNQPQHF. DNA of the CDR3: TGTGCCAGCAGTGAGACTGCCCTTAATCAGCCCCAGCATTTT.

In the case of this clonotype: A much larger clone differs from this one at a single base, so this may be a read error. V and J are TRBV15 and TRBJ2-7, with D unresolved. TRBJ2-1 explains the end of the DNA better; the J call may be wrong. The CDR3 is 15 residues long. Per the germline V gene, CDR1 is LNHNV and CDR2 is YYDKDF (reference sequence). The CDR3: CATSSPDTITYEQFF. In nucleotides, the CDR3 is TGTGCCACCAGCAGTCCCGACACCATTACCTACGAGCAGTTCTTC.

To note about this clonotype: This may be a read error, as it is one base from a much larger clone. It is likely a read error, because the conserved phenylalanine at the end of the CDR3 is missing. The V and J genes are TRBV2 and TRBJ2-1; a possible D gene is TRBD1 (6 bases). This CDR3 region has 16 residues. Per germline, CDR1 SNHLY and CDR2 FYNNEI. V was pared by 2 bases and J by 0 bases, with 11 bases between. The DNA of the CDR3 is TGTGCCAGCAGTGAACCACAGGGTATCTCCTACAATGAGCAGTTCCTC. This encodes CASSEPQGISYNEQFL.

J is TRBJ2-3 and V is TRBV12-3 or TRBV12-4, with 9 bases lining up with TRBD1. The CDR3 sequence is 15 residues long. V was pared by 6 bases and J by 1 base, with 5 bases of the junction left unmatched. CDR3 region: CASRLGTGRTDTQYF. The CDR3 region has the DNA TGTGCCAGCAGACTCGGGACAGGGCGCACAGATACGCAGTATTTT.

This clonotype came up many times. The chain employs TRBV7-8 and TRBJ1-2; possibly TRBD1 for D (5 bases). The CDR3 totals 12 residues. The germline V gene has CDR1 SGHVS and CDR2 FQNEAQ. V lost 3 bases, J lost 7 bases, and 9 bases lay in between. In DNA form, the CDR3 reads TGTGCCAGCAGCTTGGGGGGGTTTGGCTACACCTTC. Protein: CASSLGGFGYTF.

The rearrangement uses TRBV14 and TRBJ1-4; 7 bases match TRBD1. Germline V gene data show CDR1 as SGHDN and CDR2 as FVKESK. Trimming at V came to 4 bases and at J to 5 bases, leaving 7 bases not matched to a gene. The CDR3 is 15 residues long. The CDR3 reads CASSLRDSLNEKLFF. The CDR3 DNA reads as TGTGCCAGCAGCCTTCGGGACAGCCTCAATGAAAAACTGTTTTTT.

This chain links TRBV6-4 with TRBJ2-1; TRBD2 matches 11 bases. Germline CDR1 and CDR2: MRHNA and SNTAGT. The CDR3 spans 16 residues. The V and J ends lost 4 bases and 5 bases, in that order; junction bases with no gene match: 7. The CDR3 sequence: CASSVIGTSGNNEQFF. In DNA, the CDR3 is TGTGCCAGCAGTGTCATCGGGACTAGCGGCAACAATGAGCAGTTCTTC.

In its sample, this clonotype was seen many times. The V call is TRBV28, the J call TRBJ2-7; possibly TRBD1 for D (5 bases). CDR1 and CDR2 from the germline V gene are MDHEN and SYDVKM. The CDR3 length is 13 residues. The V gene lost 3 bases and the J gene lost 4 bases, with 10 bases spanning the gap. CDR3 protein: CASSLGPLYEQYF. The DNA for the CDR3 is TGTGCCAGCAGTTTGGGGCCACTTTACGAGCAGTACTTC.

This clonotype was seen more than once but under ten times. The chain uses TRBV20-1 and TRBJ1-5, with unresolved D. This CDR3 comprises 12 residues. The V gene lost 0 bases and the J gene lost 9 bases, with 9 bases spanning the gap. Per germline, CDR1 DFQATT and CDR2 SNEGSKA (reference sequence). The CDR3 reads CSARDLRGPQHF. CDR3 nucleotide sequence: TGCAGTGCTAGAGATCTCCGGGGGCCCCAGCATTTT.

Concerning this clonotype: This could be a read error, since a much larger clone is one nucleotide away. The chain employs TRBV11-2 and TRBJ2-7, with 8 bases identical to TRBD1. The V gene end was trimmed by 8 bases and the J gene end by 7 bases; junction bases not matched to a gene: 13. The CDR3 has 14 amino acids. Germline V lookup: CDR1 SGHAT, CDR2 FQNNGV. CDR3 amino acids: CASGTGGFRSEQYF. In nucleotides, the CDR3 is TGTGCCAGCGGGACAGGCGGTTTTAGGAGTGAGCAGTACTTC.

The chain has TRBV19 and TRBJ2-1; 8 nucleotides align to TRBD2. This CDR3 spans 15 amino acids. V trimming: 1 base; J trimming: 8 bases; junction bases outside the gene matches: 7. The germline V gene encodes CDR1 LNHDA and CDR2 SQIVND (reference sequence). CDR3 nucleotide sequence: TGTGCCAGTAGTATAGTCGGGAGGGCCGGGGATGAGCAGTTCTTC. The encoded protein is CASSIVGRAGDEQFF.